These 9 T cell receptor beta chains share one sample of origin, sequenced in a study of Ad26.COV2.S vaccination and SARS-CoV-2 variants. Treatment here: about 20 received Ad26.COV2.S at low or high dose, single or two shots; about 5 received placebo; per-sample allocation not given. Repertoires come from day 63 after the first vaccine or placebo injection. The assay was immunoSEQ multiplex PCR, and TCRdb's table has in-frame clones only and misses some. The profile shows fewer than 800,000 clones, more than 70% of them singletons. This specimen was peripheral blood, taken in a trial of Ad26.COV2.S vaccine versus placebo. The receptors here all came from a person between 18 and 59 years old who received the Ad26.COV2.S COVID-19 vaccine or a placebo.

V usage is TRBV18 and J usage is TRBJ2-7; TRBD1 aligns across 8 bases. The J segment lost 6 bases and the V segment lost 6 bases, leaving 7 bases of the junction unmatched. The CDR3 spans 13 residues. From germline, CDR1 is KGHSH and CDR2 LQKENI. The CDR3 here is CASSSTGAGEQYF. The CDR3 DNA follows: TGTGCCAGCTCGTCGACAGGGGCCGGCGAGCAGTACTTC.

This sequence joins TRBV4-2 and TRBJ2-7, with D maybe TRBD1 (6 bases). Germline CDR1 reads LGHNA; CDR2 reads YNFKEQ. Deletions cut 1 base from V and 1 base from J, with 17 bases between. CDR3 length: 17 residues. The CDR3 coding sequence is TGTGCCAGCAGCCAAGCACCCAGGGGACAAGGATCCTACGAGCAGTACTTC. This codes for CASSQAPRGQGSYEQYF.

This rearrangement joins TRBV18 to TRBJ1-6; the D is unclear. Germline V gives CDR1 KGHSH, CDR2 LQKENI. This CDR3 has 14 amino acids. Trimming stripped 5 bases from V and 14 bases from J, with 19 bases between. As DNA, the CDR3 is TGTGCCAGCTCAGAAACAGCCATAGAAAGGGCCCTCCACTTT. This sequence encodes CASSETAIERALHF.

The V call is TRBV9, the J call TRBJ2-3, with a possible D match to TRBD1 (6 bases). The CDR3 totals 15 residues. V lost 3 bases and J 5 bases, leaving 16 bases between the germline ends. CDR1 is SGDLS, CDR2 YYNGEE, per germline. The chain's CDR3 is CASSAWGQGKDTQYF. The CDR3 DNA is TGTGCCAGCAGCGCTTGGGGGCAGGGTAAAGATACGCAGTATTTT.

The chain recombines TRBV4-1 with TRBJ1-5; the D gene is possibly TRBD1 (6 bases). CDR3 size: 15 residues. Germline V gene data show CDR1 as MGHRA and CDR2 as YSYEKL. V gave up 1 base and J gave up 4 bases, with 11 bases separating them. The DNA of the CDR3 is TGCGCCAGCAGCCAAGTGGGGGGCGGTAATCAGCCCCAGCATTTT. Translation gives CASSQVGGGNQPQHF.

Written as DNA, the CDR3 is TGTGCCAGCAGGAGGCTTGGAAGCTCCTACAATGAGCAGTTCTTC. Translated, it gives CASRRLGSSYNEQFF. V and J are TRBV7-8 and TRBJ2-1; D ambiguous. The V and J ends lost 6 bases and 0 bases respectively, with 12 bases between them. Germline assignment: CDR1 SGHVS and CDR2 FQNEAQ. The CDR3 spans 15 residues.

The rearrangement uses TRBV9 and TRBJ1-1; D ambiguous. The germline V and J ends were trimmed by 0 bases and 1 base, with 7 bases remaining between them. Germline CDR1 SGDLS, CDR2 YYNGEE. The CDR3 is 14 amino acids. The CDR3 nucleotides are TGTGCCAGCAGCGTAGCTACAAAGAACACTGAAGCTTTCTTT. It codes for CASSVATKNTEAFF.

The rearrangement uses TRBV9 and TRBJ2-1, with D possibly matching TRBD1 (6 bases). This CDR3 comprises 12 residues. Germline V gives CDR1 SGDLS, CDR2 YYNGEE. Trimming removed 3 bases at V and 13 bases at J, with 14 bases between. DNA of the CDR3: TGTGCCAGCAGCGCATACCGGGACACACAGTTCTTC. It is translated as CASSAYRDTQFF.

This clone was seen a single time. This chain joins TRBV30 and TRBJ2-7; 8 nucleotides align to TRBD2. The ends lost 3 bases at V and 7 bases at J; junction bases unmatched: 2. The CDR3 is 11 residues long. Germline V gene data show CDR1 as GTSNPN and CDR2 as SVGIG (reference sequence). The CDR3 loop is CAWRGLGEQYF. CDR3 DNA sequence: TGTGCCTGGAGGGGACTAGGAGAGCAGTACTTC.